The entry that follows covers one TCR beta chain sequence. This record comes from a study of blood T cell repertoires in COVID-19. Study-level information: Acute and convalescent COVID-19 specimens originated in the United States, Italy and Spain. From T cells, B-cell-depleted T cells, or PBMCs came the material, which was cDNA or gDNA.

The CDR3 is made up of 13 amino acids. The V end lost 2 bases, the J end lost 5 bases, and 9 bases lay between the germline ends. From germline, CDR1 is MDHEN and CDR2 SYDVKM. Source study methods: By means of reference gene primer amplification, nucleated cell counts were estimated. Sequencing was performed with immunoSEQ multiplex PCR; in TCRdb, only in-frame clones are kept and a portion is missing. V and J calls and clone size are copied from that table; D and trimming were computed from the DNA. This sample has 70,000 to 80,000 clones, with 75% to 85% found just once. The TCR sequence derives from an elderly man with acute or convalescent COVID-19. Sequencing used peripheral blood. The chain uses TRBV28 and TRBJ1-2; no reliable D call. CDR3 sequence: CASSLPLLYGYTF. The DNA of the CDR3 is TGTGCCAGCAGTTTACCCCTCTTATATGGCTACACCTTC.